Sequencing of this T cell receptor (beta chain) was carried out in a study of blood T cell repertoires in COVID-19. Germline V CDR1 and CDR2: SGHTA, FQGNSA. Trimming left V 8 bases short and J 6 bases short, with 17 bases between. This CDR3 spans 14 amino acids. In the original analysis: Amplification from reference gene primers served as the basis for estimated nucleated cell counts. Produced via immunoSEQ multiplex PCR; TCRdb's table is partial and in-frame only. For V, J and clone size, that table is used; D and trimming come from the DNA. The sample includes 250,000 to 350,000 clones, more than 75% of them seen just once. Participant age was roughly 18 to 95 years, and participants resided in approximately 25 US areas.

The chain recombines TRBV7-2 with TRBJ2-1, with D tentatively TRBD2 (6 bases). This clonotype originated in a woman aged 55-70 years in a cohort exposed to, infected with or recovered from COVID-19 (not recorded which). Sequenced: PBMCs or T cells enriched from blood (not recorded which). The CDR3 DNA sequence: TGTGCCAGCGCTTCCGGGGACTCCGTCAATGAGCAGTTCTTC. This encodes CASASGDSVNEQFF. The full variable domain, with the rest looked up from reference TRBV7-2 and TRBJ2-1, is GAGVSQSPSNKVTEKGKDVELRCDPISGHTALYWYRQSLGQGLEFLIYFQGNSAPDKSGLPSDRFSAERTGGSVSTLTIQRTQQEDSAVYLCASASGDSVNEQFFGPGTRLTVL.